The present T cell receptor beta chain was sequenced within a study of control samples from healthy donors and cancer patients. Sequencing used immunoSEQ multiplex PCR; TCRdb keeps in-frame clones, though not all of them. Of about 120,000 clones in the sample, approximately 93% were seen once. This clonotype was sampled from a woman aged 18-35 years in good health. Sequenced sample: blood.

CDR3 coding DNA: TGCGCCAGCAGCGTGACTAGCGGGGGCAGTTTTTTTTCCTACGAGCAGTACTTC. Its protein product is CASSVTSGGSFFSYEQYF. The V and J genes are TRBV5-1 and TRBJ2-7; 12 bases fit TRBD2. CDR1 and CDR2 (germline): SGHRS, YFSETQ. This CDR3 is 18 amino acids long. The trim removed 4 bases at V and 1 base at J, leaving 12 bases unmatched.